Listed here is a single TCR beta chain. The entry originates in a study of control samples from healthy donors and cancer patients. The CDR3 loop spans 12 amino acids. Germline CDR1 and CDR2: MDHEN and SYDVKM. The ends were cut back, 8 bases at V and 4 bases at J, with 11 bases in the middle. Libraries were prepared by immunoSEQ multiplex PCR; TCRdb keeps only in-frame clonotypes and omits some of them. The sample carries more than 110,000 clones, around nine tenths recorded once. V usage is TRBV28 and J usage is TRBJ1-2; D is unclear. Sequencing was performed on blood. The source is a man aged 25 to 45 in good health. This CDR3 reads CASGVSLYGYTF. CDR3 sequence (DNA): TGTGCCAGCGGGGTGTCACTCTATGGCTACACCTTC.